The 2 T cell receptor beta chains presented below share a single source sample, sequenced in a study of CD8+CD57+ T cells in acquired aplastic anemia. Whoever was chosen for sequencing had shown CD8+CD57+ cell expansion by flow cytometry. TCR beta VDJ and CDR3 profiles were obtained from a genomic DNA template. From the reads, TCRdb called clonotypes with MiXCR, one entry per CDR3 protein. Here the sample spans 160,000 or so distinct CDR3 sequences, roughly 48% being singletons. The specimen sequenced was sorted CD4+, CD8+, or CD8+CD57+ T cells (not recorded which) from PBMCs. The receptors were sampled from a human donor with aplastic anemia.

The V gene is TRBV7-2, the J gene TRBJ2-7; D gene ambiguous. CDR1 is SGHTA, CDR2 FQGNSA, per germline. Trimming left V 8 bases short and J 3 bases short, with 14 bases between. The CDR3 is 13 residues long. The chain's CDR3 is CASARSNYYEQYF. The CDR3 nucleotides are TGTGCCAGCGCTAGGTCAAACTACTACGAGCAGTACTTC.

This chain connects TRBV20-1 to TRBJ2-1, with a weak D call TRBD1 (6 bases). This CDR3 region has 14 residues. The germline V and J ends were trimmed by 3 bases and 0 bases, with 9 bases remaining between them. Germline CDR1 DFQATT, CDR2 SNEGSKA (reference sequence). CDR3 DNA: TGCAGTGCTAGCCAGGGGAACTCCTACAATGAGCAGTTCTTC. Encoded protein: CSASQGNSYNEQFF.